This T cell receptor (beta chain) originates from a study of T cell changes during pregnancy in multiple sclerosis (dated by TCRdb to between 2017 and 2020). A note on the overall study: In women with multiple sclerosis, the researchers looked at how the T cell repertoire shifted as pregnancy progressed.

Clipping removes 3 bases from V and 4 bases from J, with 6 as the unmatched junction base count. The CDR1 and CDR2 encoded by the germline V gene are SGDLS and YYNGEE. The CDR3 has 14 amino acids, counting the end cysteine and phenylalanine. The sequence is cut down to CDR3 DNA, 42 bases in frame from base 1. The library relied on the immunoSEQ multiplex PCR assay. TCRdb's version of the immuneACCESS table is confined to in-frame rearrangements and falls short of the full clone set. An unresolved V gene accounts for under half of the shortfall where checked; the remainder is of unknown origin. The sample table contains over 45,000 clones; only one count was recorded for 80% to 90% of them. The ten top clones hold around 0.58% of the sample. With respect to this clone: The clone's antigen remains unknown. It has no much larger one-base neighbor in the sample; base qualities were not kept.

Sequenced here: CD4+ T cells from peripheral blood mononuclear cells, sampled in the first trimester of pregnancy. In this chain, TRBV9 is recombined with TRBJ1-2, and 7 junction bases match TRBD1. The TCR sequence derives from a female donor with multiple sclerosis, enrolled in a pregnancy study. The encoded CDR3 is CASSATGASYGYTF. In nucleotide form, the sequence is TGTGCCAGCAGCGCAACAGGGGCCTCCTATGGCTACACCTTC.